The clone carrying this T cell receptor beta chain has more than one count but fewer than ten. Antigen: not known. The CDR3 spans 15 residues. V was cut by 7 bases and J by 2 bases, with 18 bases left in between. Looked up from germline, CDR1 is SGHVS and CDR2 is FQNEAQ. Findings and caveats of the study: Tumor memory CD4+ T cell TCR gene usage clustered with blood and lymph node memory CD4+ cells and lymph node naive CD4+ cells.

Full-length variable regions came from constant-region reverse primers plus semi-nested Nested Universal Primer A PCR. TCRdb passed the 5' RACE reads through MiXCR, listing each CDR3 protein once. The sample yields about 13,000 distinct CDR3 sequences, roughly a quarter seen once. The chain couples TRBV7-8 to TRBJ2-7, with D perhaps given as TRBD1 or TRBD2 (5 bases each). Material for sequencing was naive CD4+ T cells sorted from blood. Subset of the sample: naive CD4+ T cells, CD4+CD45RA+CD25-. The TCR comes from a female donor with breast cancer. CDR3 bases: TGTGCCAGCAACAGCGGCCGGGGCGCACCCTACGAGCAGTACTTC. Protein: CASNSGRGAPYEQYF.